Each of the 15 T cell receptor beta chains below was sequenced from the same sample in a study of blood T cell repertoires in COVID-19. Data came from immunoSEQ multiplex PCR; TCRdb stores just in-frame clones and leaves some out. The table has about 230,000 clones, approximately 84% seen once. What was sequenced was peripheral blood. These receptors were taken from a man aged 40-49 years with acute or convalescent COVID-19.

This chain links TRBV7-2 with TRBJ2-5, with 8 bases that match TRBD1. The V and J ends lost 5 bases and 5 bases, in that order; junction bases with no gene match: 16. Per the germline V gene, CDR1 is SGHTA and CDR2 is FQGNSA. CDR3 length: 17 amino acids. This CDR3 reads CASSPLRSRGLGETQYF. As DNA, the CDR3 is TGTGCCAGCAGCCCGTTGAGGTCCAGGGGGCTGGGGGAGACCCAGTACTTC.

The V gene is TRBV19, the J gene TRBJ1-1; maybe TRBD1 (5 bases). V was trimmed by 7 bases and J by 4 bases, leaving 19 bases between them. The germline gives CDR1 LNHDA, CDR2 SQIVND (reference sequence). This CDR3 spans 15 amino acids. The CDR3 region is CASNLGAALSTEAFF. As DNA, the CDR3 is TGTGCCAGTAACCTAGGGGCCGCCCTGAGCACTGAAGCTTTCTTT.

Only one count was recorded for this clone. The chain combines TRBV24-1 with TRBJ2-3; possibly TRBD1 for D (5 bases). In germline, CDR1 is KGHDR, CDR2 SFDVKD. The CDR3 loop spans 14 amino acids. V was pared by 4 bases and J by 4 bases, with 11 bases between. CDR3 nucleotide sequence: TGTGCCACCAGTGACTCACAGGTCTCAGATACGCAGTATTTT. This translates into CATSDSQVSDTQYF.

The rearrangement uses TRBV6-5 and TRBJ1-1; the match to TRBD1 covers 7 bases. The CDR3 runs to 13 residues. V lost 7 bases to trimming and J lost 6 bases; unmatched junction nucleotides: 8. Germline V lookup: CDR1 MNHEY, CDR2 SVGAGI. For the CDR3, the DNA is TGTGCCAGCACCGGGTCCAGGGGGGCTGAAGCTTTCTTT. Protein product: CASTGSRGAEAFF.

The chain is built from TRBV5-1 and TRBJ1-4; a possible D gene is TRBD1 (6 bases). Germline CDR1 SGHRS, CDR2 YFSETQ. The V gene lost 1 base and the J gene lost 7 bases, with 11 bases spanning the gap. The CDR3 runs 14 residues. The CDR3, as DNA: TGCGCCAGCAGCTTGATCCAGGGGCGTGAAAAACTGTTTTTT. Encoded protein: CASSLIQGREKLFF.

This clone was picked up one time. V is TRBV25-1 and J is TRBJ2-7; TRBD2 matches 7 bases. CDR3 length equals 17 residues. Looked up from germline, CDR1 is MGHDK and CDR2 is SYGVNS. After removal of 4 bases from V and 0 bases from J, the junction contained 12 bases not matched to a gene. CDR3 region: CASSGPRRGSTSYEQYF. For the CDR3, the DNA is TGTGCCAGCAGTGGGCCTCGGCGGGGGTCAACCTCCTACGAGCAGTACTTC.

The V and J genes are TRBV5-1 and TRBJ2-5; 8 nucleotides align to TRBD2. The CDR3 loop spans 15 amino acids. Germline loops: CDR1 SGHRS, CDR2 YFSETQ. The trim removed 2 bases at V and 4 bases at J, leaving 7 bases unmatched. CDR3 in amino acids: CASSLRRGAGETQYF. Here the CDR3 DNA reads TGCGCCAGCAGCTTAAGGCGGGGGGCTGGAGAGACCCAGTACTTC. Supplemented by reference TRBV5-1 and TRBJ2-5, the full variable domain reads KAGVTQTPRYLIKTRGQQVTLSCSPISGHRSVSWYQQTPGQGLQFLFEYFSETQRNKGNFPGRFSGRQFSNSRSEMNVSTLELGDSALYLCASSLRRGAGETQYFGPGTRLLVL.

CDR3 in amino acids: CASSQARSTDTQYF. The DNA of the CDR3 is TGTGCCAGCAGCCAAGCCAGGAGCACAGATACGCAGTATTTT. The chain is built from TRBV3-1 (or the pseudogene TRBV3-2) and TRBJ2-3; no clear D. V shed 1 base and J shed 0 bases, with 5 bases lying between them. The V gene's germline CDR1 is LGHDT and CDR2 YNNKEL (reference sequence). The CDR3 contains 14 residues.

The chain employs TRBV19 and TRBJ2-3; D is unresolved. Between the trimmed V and J ends, which lost 0 bases and 0 bases, there was a span of 13 bases. Germline V gene sequence: CDR1 LNHDA, CDR2 SQIVND (reference sequence). CDR3 length: 17 amino acids. CDR3 sequence: CASSIDLGSSSTDTQYF. CDR3 sequence (DNA): TGTGCCAGTAGTATAGATCTGGGCAGTTCTAGCACAGATACGCAGTATTTT. Together with reference TRBV19 and TRBJ2-3, the CDR3 gives the full variable domain: DGGITQSPKYLFRKEGQNVTLSCEQNLNHDAMYWYRQDPGQGLRLIYYSQIVNDFQKGDIAEGYSVSREKKESFPLTVTSAQKNPTAFYLCASSIDLGSSSTDTQYFGPGTRLTVL.

This chain uses TRBV6-1 with TRBJ2-2; 7 bases match TRBD2. Germline loops: CDR1 MNHNS, CDR2 SASEGT. Trimming took 5 bases from V and 1 from J; bases not matched to a gene: 1. This CDR3 region has 14 residues. The CDR3 reads CASSPGGNTGELFF. The CDR3 DNA reads TGTGCCAGCAGTCCGGGAGGGAACACCGGGGAGCTGTTTTTT.

V and J are TRBV4-1 and TRBJ1-1; 8 bases map to TRBD1. This CDR3 has 15 residues. CDR1 is MGHRA and CDR2 is YSYEKL in the germline V gene. V was clipped by 1 base and J by 3 bases; unmatched bases: 4. CDR3 sequence reads: CASSQGPDRDTEAFF. The CDR3 region has the DNA TGCGCCAGCAGCCAAGGGCCGGACAGGGACACTGAAGCTTTCTTT.

Written as DNA, the CDR3 is TGTGCCAGTTGGACACCTACGAACACTGAAGCTTTCTTT. Translating gives CASWTPTNTEAFF. The chain uses TRBV19 and TRBJ1-1, with D maybe TRBD1 (5 bases). V lost 8 bases to trimming and J lost 1 base, with 11 bases between them. This CDR3 is built from 13 residues. The germline gives CDR1 LNHDA, CDR2 SQIVND (reference sequence).

This clone was picked up one time. The chain uses TRBV6-6 and TRBJ1-2; TRBD1 matches 7 bases. Germline CDR1 and CDR2: MNHNY and SVGAGI (reference sequence). J gave up 4 bases and V 2 bases, and 10 bases lay outside the gene matches. The CDR3 totals 16 residues. CDR3 bases: TGTGCCAGCAGTTACCTTGATGCGTCAGGGGGCTATGGCTACACCTTC. Protein: CASSYLDASGGYGYTF.

V gene TRBV24-1 combines with J gene TRBJ2-2, with a tentative D call TRBD2 (7 bases). The CDR3 loop spans 18 amino acids. Germline V gene data show CDR1 as KGHDR and CDR2 as SFDVKD. The V end was cut by 2 bases, the J end by 2 bases, with 17 bases between. CDR3: CATSDSLGASGNTGELFF. CDR3 DNA: TGTGCCACCAGTGATTCCCTGGGGGCTAGCGGAAACACCGGGGAGCTGTTTTTT.

The genes are TRBV28 and TRBJ1-6, with 9 bases identical to TRBD1. CDR3 size: 14 residues. The V gene end was trimmed by 6 bases and the J gene end by 10 bases; junction bases not matched to a gene: 7. Germline V gives CDR1 MDHEN, CDR2 SYDVKM. The CDR3, as DNA: TGTGCCAGCAGGCCTGAGACAGGGGGATCACCCCTCCACTTT. Encoded protein: CASRPETGGSPLHF.